This T cell receptor beta chain was observed in a study of CD8 T cells in Susac syndrome. Broader study findings: An acknowledgment was made by the study that its TCR sequencing and HLA analysis involved relatively few individuals.

Negative isolation was applied to CD8+ and CD4+ T cells, and FACS enrichment was applied to TEMRA cells. This CDR3 comprises 14 residues. J was trimmed by 4 bases and V by 5 bases; bases with no gene match: 5. An input of about 0.5 to 1 ug of RNA was subjected to reverse transcription using random hexamers. TCRdb called the immunoSEQ multiplex PCR reads again in MiXCR, with one record for every CDR3 protein. The sample has about 130,000 distinct CDR3 sequences, roughly 80% seen once; the top ten hold roughly 0.53%. A remark on this clonotype: Its matching antigen is unknown.

This receptor was obtained from a human donor with multiple sclerosis. V is TRBV12-3 or TRBV12-4 and J is TRBJ1-2, with 9 positions matching TRBD1. The sample was CD8+ T cells from PBMCs. CDR3 coding DNA: TGTGCCAGCAGTCCGACAGGGGGTTTCTATGGCTACACCTTC. It is translated as CASSPTGGFYGYTF.